This TCR beta chain was sequenced for a study of cytomegalovirus exposure and HLA in healthy donors. V shed 1 base and J shed 3 bases, with 3 bases lying between them. The CDR3 is 13 amino acids. Germline CDR1 reads SGHAT; CDR2 reads FQDESV (reference sequence). This PCR relied on a set of 60 Vbeta primers and 13 Jbeta primers. The method was immunoSEQ multiplex PCR; TCRdb's version includes in-frame clones alone and lacks a portion of them. The sample has about 83,000 clones, approximately 80% seen once. The sample consisted of PBMCs. This TCR came from a woman aged 25 to 45 in good health and CMV-seronegative. The V call is TRBV11-1, the J call TRBJ1-4, with D uncertain. The DNA for the CDR3 is TGTGCCAGCAGCTTAGAGCCTAATGAAAAACTGTTTTTT. Translating gives CASSLEPNEKLFF.